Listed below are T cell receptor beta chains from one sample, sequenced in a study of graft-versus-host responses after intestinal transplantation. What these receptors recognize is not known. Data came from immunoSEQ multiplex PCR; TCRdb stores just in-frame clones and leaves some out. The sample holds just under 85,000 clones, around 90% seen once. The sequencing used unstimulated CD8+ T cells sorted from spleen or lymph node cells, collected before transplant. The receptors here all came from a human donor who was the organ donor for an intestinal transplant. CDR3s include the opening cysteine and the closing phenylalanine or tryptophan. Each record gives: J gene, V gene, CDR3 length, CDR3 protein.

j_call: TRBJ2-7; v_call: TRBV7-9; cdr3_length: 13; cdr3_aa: CASSSSGPYEQYF
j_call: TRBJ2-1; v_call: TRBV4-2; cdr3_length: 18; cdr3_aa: CASSQDPSFGRSHNEQFF
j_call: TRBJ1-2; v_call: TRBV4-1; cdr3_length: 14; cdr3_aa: CASSQVGWSEGYTF
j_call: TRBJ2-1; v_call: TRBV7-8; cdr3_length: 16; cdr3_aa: CASSARSSDGRFEQFF
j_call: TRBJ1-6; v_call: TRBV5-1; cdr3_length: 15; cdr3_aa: CASSSEEGMASPLHF
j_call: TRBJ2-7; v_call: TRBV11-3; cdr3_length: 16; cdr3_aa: CASSFSGLAGGSEQYF
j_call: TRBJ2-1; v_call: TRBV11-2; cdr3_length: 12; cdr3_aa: CASSFVSGEQFF
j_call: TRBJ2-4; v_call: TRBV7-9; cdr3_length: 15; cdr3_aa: CASSFSGDGKNIQYF
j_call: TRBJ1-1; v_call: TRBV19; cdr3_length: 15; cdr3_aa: CASSIGSGWGTEAFF
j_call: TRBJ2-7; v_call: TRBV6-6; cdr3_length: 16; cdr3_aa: CASSYSNGGAPYEQYF
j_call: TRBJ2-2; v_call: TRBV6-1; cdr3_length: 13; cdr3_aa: CASRGTNTGELFF
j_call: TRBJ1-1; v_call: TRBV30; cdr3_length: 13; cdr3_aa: CALETGMNTEAFF
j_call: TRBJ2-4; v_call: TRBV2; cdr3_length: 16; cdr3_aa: CASSGWTAIAKNIQYF
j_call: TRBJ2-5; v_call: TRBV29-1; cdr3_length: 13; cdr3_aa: CSVVIYRVETQYF
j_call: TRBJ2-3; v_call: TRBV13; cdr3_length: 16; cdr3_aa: CASTSPPSGTTDTQYF
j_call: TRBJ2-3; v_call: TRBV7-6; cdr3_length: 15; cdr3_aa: CASSLRVSNVDTQYF
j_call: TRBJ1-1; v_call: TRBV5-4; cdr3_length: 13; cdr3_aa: CASSLGTGAAAFF
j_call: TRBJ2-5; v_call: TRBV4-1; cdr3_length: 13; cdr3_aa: CASSQVQQETQYF
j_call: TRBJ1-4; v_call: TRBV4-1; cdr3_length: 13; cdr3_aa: CASSQRGREKLFF
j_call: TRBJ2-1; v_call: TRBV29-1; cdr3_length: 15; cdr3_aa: CSVDGTVSSYNEQFF
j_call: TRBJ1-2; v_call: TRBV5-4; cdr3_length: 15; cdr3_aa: CASSLYGAFNYGYTF
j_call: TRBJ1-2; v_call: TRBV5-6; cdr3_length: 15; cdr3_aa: CASSLGRSGIYGYTF
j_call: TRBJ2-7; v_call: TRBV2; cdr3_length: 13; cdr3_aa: CASELGRAYEQYF
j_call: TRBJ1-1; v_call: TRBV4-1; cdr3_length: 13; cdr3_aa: CASSQEADTEAFF
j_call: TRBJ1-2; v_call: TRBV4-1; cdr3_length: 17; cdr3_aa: CASSQDPSGPDYYGYTF
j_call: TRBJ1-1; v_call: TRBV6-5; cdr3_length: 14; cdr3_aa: CASRPGGHGSEAFF
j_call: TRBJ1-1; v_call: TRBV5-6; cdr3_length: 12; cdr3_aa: CASSLVDTEAFF
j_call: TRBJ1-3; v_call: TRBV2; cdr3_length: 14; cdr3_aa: CASSAGQGADTIYF
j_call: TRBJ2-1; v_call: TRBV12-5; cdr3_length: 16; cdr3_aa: CASGQPPGDSYNEQFF
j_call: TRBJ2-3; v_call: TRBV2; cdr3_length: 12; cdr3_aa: CASSEGADTQYF
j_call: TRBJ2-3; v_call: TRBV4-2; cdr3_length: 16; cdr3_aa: CASSQIAGGVTDTQYF
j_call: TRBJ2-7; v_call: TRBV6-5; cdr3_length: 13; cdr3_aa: CASIDGDSYEQYF
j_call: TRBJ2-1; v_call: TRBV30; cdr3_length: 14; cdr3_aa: CAWSETSGYNEQFF
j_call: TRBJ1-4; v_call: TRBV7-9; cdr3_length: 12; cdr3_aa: CASSFLGEKLFF
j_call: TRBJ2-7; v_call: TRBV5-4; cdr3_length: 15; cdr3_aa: CASSSQAGDPYEQYF
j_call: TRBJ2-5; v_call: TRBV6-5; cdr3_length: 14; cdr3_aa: CASSYSAGLETQYF
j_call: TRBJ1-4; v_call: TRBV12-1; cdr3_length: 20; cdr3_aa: CASSFHVPPVVGATNEKLFF
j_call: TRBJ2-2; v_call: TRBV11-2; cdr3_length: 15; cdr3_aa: CASSSGTLGTGELFF
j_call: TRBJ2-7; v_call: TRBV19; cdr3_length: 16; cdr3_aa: CASSHSLGLRRYEQYF
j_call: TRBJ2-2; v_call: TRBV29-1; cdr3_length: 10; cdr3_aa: CSVYTGELFF
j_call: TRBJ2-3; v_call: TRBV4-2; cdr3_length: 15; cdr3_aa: CASSPFGGSTDTQYF
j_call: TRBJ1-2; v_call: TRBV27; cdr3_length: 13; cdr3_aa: CASSMTGAYGYTF
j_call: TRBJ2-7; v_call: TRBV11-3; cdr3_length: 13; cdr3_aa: CASSLAGAGEQYF
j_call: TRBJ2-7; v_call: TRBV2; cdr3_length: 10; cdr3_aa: CASSPYEQYF
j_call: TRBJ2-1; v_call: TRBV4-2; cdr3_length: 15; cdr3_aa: CASSQDTEGGNEQFF
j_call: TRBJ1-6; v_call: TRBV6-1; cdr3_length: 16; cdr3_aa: CASSEDPGGRHSPLHF
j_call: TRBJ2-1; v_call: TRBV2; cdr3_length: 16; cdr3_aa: CASNTLMTGFGNEQFF
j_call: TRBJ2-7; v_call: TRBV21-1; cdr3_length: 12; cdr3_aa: CASTRGAYEQYF
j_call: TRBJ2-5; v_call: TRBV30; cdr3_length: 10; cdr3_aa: CAWSVGTQYF
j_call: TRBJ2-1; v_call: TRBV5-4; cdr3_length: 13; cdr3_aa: CASSLVTGDEQFF
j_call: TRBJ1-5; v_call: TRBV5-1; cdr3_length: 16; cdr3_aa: CASSLEGHGAGQPQHF
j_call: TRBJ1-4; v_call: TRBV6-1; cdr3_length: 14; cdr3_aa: CASSYSPTNEKLFF
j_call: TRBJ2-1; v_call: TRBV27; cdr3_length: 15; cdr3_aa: CASSLYLAGWDEQFF